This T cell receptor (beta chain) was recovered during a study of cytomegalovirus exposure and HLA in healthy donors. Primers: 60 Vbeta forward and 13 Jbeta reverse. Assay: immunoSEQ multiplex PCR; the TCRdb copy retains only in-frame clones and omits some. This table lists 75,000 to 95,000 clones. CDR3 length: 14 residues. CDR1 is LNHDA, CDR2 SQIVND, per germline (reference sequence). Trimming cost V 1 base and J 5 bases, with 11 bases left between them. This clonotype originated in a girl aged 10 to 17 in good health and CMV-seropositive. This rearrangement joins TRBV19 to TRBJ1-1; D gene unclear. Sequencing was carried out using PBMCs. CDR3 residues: CASSIVYGGTEAFF. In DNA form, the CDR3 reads TGTGCCAGTAGTATAGTCTACGGAGGAACTGAAGCTTTCTTT.